This T cell receptor (beta chain) was recovered during a study of STAT5B mutations in CD4+ large granular lymphocyte leukemia. Study in general: Among healthy controls, a particular HLA allele went with more CDR3 'QG' motifs. Study results and caveats: CD4-sorted patient repertoires seemed more clonal than healthy CD4+ repertoires. TRBV06-family usage was enriched in top patient clones (8/27) versus controls (2/35).

About this clone itself: No antigen is known for it.

Under the authors' procedure: Productive clonotypes were detectable down to 2.59 x 10-5 frequency. The data were produced by immunoSEQ multiplex PCR, yet TCRdb's version contains in-frame clones alone and is incomplete. V, J and clone size are taken as reported in that table, and D and trimming were inferred from the DNA itself. The sample lists approximately 35,000 clones; roughly four fifths were seen once. The CDR3 is 16 residues long. In germline, CDR1 is SGHDT, CDR2 YYEEEE. V dropped 0 bases and J dropped 6; count of bases not matched to a gene: 8. The source is a human donor in good health. Sequenced material: CD4+ T cells from blood buffy coats. V and J are TRBV5-6 and TRBJ1-5; TRBD1 matches at 8 bases. The CDR3 protein is CASSLAGQGFGQPQHF. For the CDR3, the DNA is TGTGCCAGCAGCTTGGCCGGACAGGGCTTCGGTCAGCCCCAGCATTTT.